These 26 T cell receptor beta chains came from one sample sequenced in a study of post-analysis software for immune sequencing data. Their specific antigens are unknown. Unique molecular identifiers tagged the TCR beta cDNA libraries. One entry per CDR3 protein results from TCRdb running MiXCR on the PCR reads. This table has roughly 700,000 distinct CDR3 sequences, 25% to 30% appearing once. Study-wide points: The five TRBV segments detected at higher frequency in patients than in controls included TRBV5-6, TRBV5-1 and TRBV20-1.

Sample: blood. Receptors were obtained from a girl aged 10-17 years with multiple sclerosis.

On this clonotype itself: One junction end does not reproduce the germline sequence, and a read error may be involved. The chain carries TRBV6-5 and TRBJ1-6; the D gene is possibly TRBD1 (5 bases). Germline V lookup: CDR1 MNHEY, CDR2 SVGAGI. This CDR3 region has 17 residues. The chain's CDR3 is CASSYSGVSRFFLPLHF. The CDR3 DNA reads TGTGCTAGCAGTTACTCGGGGGTTAGCAGGTTTTTCTTACCCCTCCACTTT.

The chain carries TRBV27 and TRBJ1-1; D unresolved. This CDR3 spans 13 amino acids. Per germline, CDR1 MNHEY and CDR2 SMNVEV (reference sequence). The V and J ends lost 6 bases and 6 bases respectively, with 14 bases between them. The CDR3 nucleotides are TGTGCCAGCAGCAGGTCCGGATCTGCTGAAGCTTTCTTT. Its protein is CASSRSGSAEAFF.

The chain uses TRBV4-1 and TRBJ2-7; D tentatively fits TRBD1 or TRBD2 (5 bases each). Trimming took off 1 base at V and 0 bases at J, with 10 bases between the two ends. The CDR3 is 15 amino acids. Per the germline V gene, CDR1 is MGHRA and CDR2 is YSYEKL. The chain's CDR3 is CASSQGPGTSYEQYF. The CDR3 DNA sequence: TGCGCCAGCAGCCAAGGTCCCGGGACCTCCTACGAGCAGTACTTC.

This clonotype was observed a few times. The chain is built from TRBV29-1 and TRBJ2-3, with TRBD1 matching 11 bases. The V gene end was trimmed by 7 bases and the J gene end by 5 bases; junction bases not matched to a gene: 8. Germline V lookup: CDR1 SQVTM, CDR2 ANQGSEA. CDR3 length: 14 amino acids. CDR3 amino acids: CSAQGQGVGDTQYF. CDR3 nucleotides: TGCAGCGCGCAGGGACAGGGGGTGGGAGATACGCAGTATTTT.

This clonotype was detected only a few times. J is TRBJ1-1 and V is TRBV12-3 or TRBV12-4; a weak D match, TRBD1 (6 bases). V dropped 5 bases and J dropped 6 bases, with 13 bases sitting between them. This CDR3 contains 13 residues. The CDR3 DNA reads as TGTGCCAGCAGTCCATACAGGGTTGCTGAAGCTTTCTTT. It codes for CASSPYRVAEAFF.

This clonotype was observed a few times. The chain couples TRBV11-2 to TRBJ2-1, with D uncertain. The CDR3 has 14 amino acids. V shed 3 bases and J shed 8 bases, with 14 bases lying between them. Germline V gene sequence: CDR1 SGHAT, CDR2 FQNNGV. This CDR3 is CASSFSGILHEQFF. As DNA, the CDR3 is TGTGCCAGCAGCTTCTCCGGCATTCTCCATGAGCAGTTCTTC.

V gene TRBV2 combines with J gene TRBJ1-1; D gene ambiguous. V was pared by 6 bases and J by 0 bases, with 8 bases between. Germline V gives CDR1 SNHLY, CDR2 FYNNEI. CDR3 length equals 13 residues. In DNA form, the CDR3 reads TGTGCCAGCAGGCAGACGGTGAACACTGAAGCTTTCTTT. Translation: CASRQTVNTEAFF.

The V and J genes are TRBV20-1 and TRBJ2-7, with 9 bases fitting TRBD1. The CDR3 is made up of 13 amino acids. V shed 7 bases, J shed 4 bases, and the junction held 8 bases outside the gene matches. Germline values: CDR1 DFQATT, CDR2 SNEGSKA (reference sequence). For the CDR3, the DNA is TGCAGTGTGCGGGACAGGGCTTTTTACGAGCAGTACTTC. It translates to CSVRDRAFYEQYF.

As for this clonotype: This may be a read error, as it is one base from a much larger clone. The chain uses TRBV7-8 and TRBJ2-3, with TRBD2 as a possible D gene (6 bases). Germline CDR1 reads SGHVS; CDR2 reads FQNEAQ. This CDR3 has 15 amino acids. In nucleotides, the CDR3 is TGTGCCAGCAGCTTAGATGGGGGGAGCACAGATACGCGGTATTTT. As protein: CASSLDGGSTDTRYF.

V is TRBV7-6 and J is TRBJ1-5, with D uncertain. The CDR3 has 16 residues. Germline CDR1 SGHVS, CDR2 FNYEAQ. The V end was cut by 5 bases, the J end by 1 base, with 15 bases between. CDR3 bases: TGTGCCAGCAGCCCCAGGTCGGGTGTGAGCAATCAGCCCCAGCATTTT. It translates to CASSPRSGVSNQPQHF.

This clonotype was found once. This chain joins TRBV10-3 and TRBJ2-1; TRBD1 agrees at 9 bases. The CDR3 is 16 residues long. The junction had 13 bases not matched to a gene; V was cut back by 4 bases and J by 9 bases. Per germline, CDR1 ENHRY and CDR2 SYGVKD. CDR3 sequence reads: CAISVSRDRARGEQFF. In DNA form, the CDR3 reads TGTGCCATCAGTGTTAGTCGGGACAGGGCTAGAGGTGAGCAGTTCTTC.

There are a few counts of this clonotype. The V gene is TRBV20-1, the J gene TRBJ1-1, with a possible D match to TRBD1 (6 bases). Trimming stripped 6 bases from V and 4 bases from J, with 12 bases between. The CDR3 totals 12 residues. Germline-derived CDR1 and CDR2 are DFQATT and SNEGSKA (reference sequence). The CDR3 region has the DNA TGCAGTGCCCAGCCGGGGGCCACTGAAGCTTTCTTT. Its translation: CSAQPGATEAFF.

This clonotype was picked up a small number of times. The chain recombines TRBV27 with TRBJ1-6; D gene unclear. Germline values: CDR1 MNHEY, CDR2 SMNVEV (reference sequence). Trimming stripped 5 bases from V and 6 bases from J, with 8 bases between. The CDR3 extends over 13 amino acids. The DNA of the CDR3 is TGTGCCAGCAGTCAATACGCTAATTCACCCCTCCACTTT. Protein product: CASSQYANSPLHF.

The chain has TRBV12-5 and TRBJ2-3, with 11 positions matching TRBD2. This CDR3 comprises 17 residues. CDR1 and CDR2 (germline): LGHNT, FRNRAP. The ends lost 0 bases at V and 4 bases at J; junction bases unmatched: 6. The CDR3, as DNA: TGTGCTAGTGGTTTGGTAGATTCACTAGCGGGAGCAGATACGCAGTATTTT. Its translation: CASGLVDSLAGADTQYF.

This chain connects TRBV5-1 to TRBJ2-4, with D perhaps being TRBD1 or TRBD2 (5 bases each). The V end was cut by 4 bases, the J end by 1 base, with 15 bases between. The CDR3 length is 16 residues. Germline assignment: CDR1 SGHRS and CDR2 YFSETQ. The CDR3 DNA follows: TGCGCCAGCAGCCCGGGACCCCCCGGGGCCAAAAACATTCAGTACTTC. Translated, it gives CASSPGPPGAKNIQYF.

This clonotype has just a few counts. This chain links TRBV5-1 with TRBJ1-4; D ambiguous. With 4 bases removed from V and 5 bases from J, the gap between germline ends came to 12 bases. The CDR3 is 14 residues long. From germline, CDR1 is SGHRS and CDR2 YFSETQ. The CDR3 reads CASSREGGNEKLFF. The CDR3 DNA sequence: TGCGCCAGCAGCCGTGAAGGCGGAAATGAAAAACTGTTTTTT.

This clonotype was observed a handful of times. The V and J genes are TRBV11-2 and TRBJ1-1; D not certain. Trimming shortened V by 2 bases and J by 2 bases, and 9 bases separated the two germline ends. There are 14 residues in the CDR3. Germline CDR1 reads SGHAT; CDR2 reads FQNNGV. CDR3 loop: CASSLFAGNTEAFF. In DNA, the CDR3 is TGTGCCAGCAGCTTATTCGCGGGAAACACTGAAGCTTTCTTT.

The chain recombines TRBV12-3 or TRBV12-4 with TRBJ2-7; 13 nucleotides line up with TRBD2. V was pared by 6 bases and J by 0 bases, with 8 bases of the junction left unmatched. This CDR3 has 17 amino acids. The CDR3 DNA sequence: TGTGCCAGCAGCCCGGTGGGACTAGCGGGGCCCTCCTACGAGCAGTACTTC. It yields the protein CASSPVGLAGPSYEQYF.

This clonotype was recorded many times. The rearrangement joins TRBV7-9 to TRBJ2-1, with D perhaps TRBD2 (5 bases). CDR1 and CDR2 from the germline V gene are SEHNR and FQNEAQ (reference sequence). The CDR3 runs 14 residues. The germline V and J ends were trimmed by 5 bases and 0 bases, with 8 bases remaining between them. CDR3 sequence reads: CASSKSGSYNEQFF. CDR3 in DNA: TGTGCCAGCAGCAAAAGCGGCTCCTACAATGAGCAGTTCTTC. Full variable domain (remainder filled in from reference TRBV7-9 and TRBJ2-1): DTGVSQNPRHKITKRGQNVTFRCDPISEHNRLYWYRQTLGQGPEFLTYFQNEAQLEKSRLLSDRFSAERPKGSFSTLEIQRTEQGDSAMYLCASSKSGSYNEQFFGPGTRLTVL.

This clonotype was found a few times. V and J are TRBV28 and TRBJ2-1; TRBD2 matches 10 bases. Germline CDR1 is MDHEN and CDR2 is SYDVKM. The CDR3 loop spans 14 amino acids. J gave up 8 bases and V 3 bases, and 4 bases lay outside the gene matches. CDR3 DNA: TGTGCCAGCAGTTTCGCACTAGCGGGATATGAGCAGTTCTTC. Amino acid sequence: CASSFALAGYEQFF.

The chain joins TRBV4-3 to TRBJ1-2, with D maybe TRBD1 (5 bases). Germline CDR1 and CDR2: LGHNA and YSLEER. This CDR3 contains 15 residues. V lost 1 base and J 6 bases, leaving 15 bases between the germline ends. CDR3 in DNA: TGCGCCAGCAGCCAAGCGAGGCCCTCCAGGGATGGCTACACCTTC. Amino acids: CASSQARPSRDGYTF.

In its sample, this clonotype was seen a few times. This chain links TRBV5-1 with TRBJ2-5; D may be TRBD1 or TRBD2 (6 bases each). The CDR3 runs to 15 residues. Germline V gene lookup returns CDR1 SGHRS and CDR2 YFSETQ. Trimming took off 4 bases at V and 4 bases at J, with 17 bases between the two ends. CDR3: CASSPVLGGGETQYF. The DNA of the CDR3 is TGCGCCAGCAGCCCGGTACTGGGGGGCGGAGAGACCCAGTACTTC.

Only a few counts were recorded for this clonotype. The chain recombines TRBV20-1 with TRBJ1-5, with 12 bases lining up with TRBD1. The CDR3 runs 14 residues. Germline V gene data show CDR1 as DFQATT and CDR2 as SNEGSKA (reference sequence). V gave up 3 bases and J gave up 7 bases; unmatched junction bases: 4. The CDR3 here is CSASRDRGQQPQHF. The CDR3, as DNA: TGCAGTGCTAGTCGGGACAGGGGGCAACAGCCCCAGCATTTT.

A note on this clonotype: The junction does not match germline at one end; this may be a read error. V and J are TRBV29-1 and TRBJ2-4; 7 nucleotides agree with TRBD1. The end of the DNA aligns better with TRBJ2-5, so the J call may be wrong. The CDR3 is 12 amino acids. Germline V lookup: CDR1 SQVTM, CDR2 ANQGSEA. As DNA, the CDR3 is TGCAGCGGTGAAGAGACAGGGAAGACCCAGTACTTC. Amino acids: CSGEETGKTQYF.

J is TRBJ2-1 and V is TRBV20-1; the D is unclear. The germline gives CDR1 DFQATT, CDR2 SNEGSKA (reference sequence). Trimming cost V 6 bases and J 13 bases, with 13 bases left between them. The CDR3 is made up of 10 amino acids. The CDR3 region is CSARLETQFF. CDR3 sequence (DNA): TGCAGTGCGAGGCTTGAGACCCAGTTCTTC.

The V and J genes are TRBV12-3 or TRBV12-4 and TRBJ1-5; D possibly corresponds to TRBD1 (5 bases). Trimming removed 7 bases at V and 2 bases at J, with 18 bases between. This CDR3 has 16 residues. The CDR3 DNA is TGTGCCAGCACCCATGGGCAGGGCGTTGGCAATCAGCCCCAGCATTTT. Amino acids: CASTHGQGVGNQPQHF.